This T cell receptor (beta chain) was sequenced during a study of blood T cell repertoires in COVID-19. Background on the study: Samples came from the United States, Italy and Spain, spanning acute and convalescent COVID-19. PBMCs, B-cell-depleted T cells, or T cells were the source of the cDNA or gDNA that made up the material.

This clone occurred once. Trimming took off 5 bases at V and 1 base at J, with 13 bases between the two ends. Germline V lookup: CDR1 SEHNR, CDR2 FQNEAQ (reference sequence). This CDR3 has 15 amino acids. In the authors' methods: Researchers report that nucleated cell counts were estimated from reference gene primer amplification. Method: immunoSEQ multiplex PCR; TCRdb's copy keeps in-frame clones and lacks some. V and J calls plus clone size are reproduced from that table; the DNA served to infer D and trimming. The data hold a few hundred thousand clones, with about 85% observed a single time. Sequencing was done on a sample of peripheral blood. V usage is TRBV7-9 and J usage is TRBJ2-3; tentatively, D is TRBD1 (6 bases). The sequence derives from a woman in her late teens or twenties with acute or convalescent COVID-19. The CDR3 sequence: CASSRRDTRTDTQYF. Here the CDR3 DNA reads TGTGCCAGCAGCCGCCGGGACACTCGCACAGATACGCAGTATTTT.